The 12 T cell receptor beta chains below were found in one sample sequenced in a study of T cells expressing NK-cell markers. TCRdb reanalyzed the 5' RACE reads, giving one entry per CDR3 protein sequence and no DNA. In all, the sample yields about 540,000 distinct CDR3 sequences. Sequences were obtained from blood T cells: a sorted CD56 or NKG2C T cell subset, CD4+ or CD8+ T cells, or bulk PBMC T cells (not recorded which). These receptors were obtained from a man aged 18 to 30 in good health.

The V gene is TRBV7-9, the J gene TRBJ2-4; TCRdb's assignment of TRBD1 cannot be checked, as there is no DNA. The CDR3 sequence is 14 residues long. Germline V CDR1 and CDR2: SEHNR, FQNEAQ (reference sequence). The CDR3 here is CASSRDLAKNIQYF.

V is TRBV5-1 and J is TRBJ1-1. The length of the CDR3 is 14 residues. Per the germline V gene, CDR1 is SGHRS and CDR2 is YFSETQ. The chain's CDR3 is CASSADRALAEAFF.

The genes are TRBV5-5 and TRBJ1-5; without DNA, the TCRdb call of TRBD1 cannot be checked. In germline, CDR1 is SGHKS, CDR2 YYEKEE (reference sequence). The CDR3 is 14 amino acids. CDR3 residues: CASRPGQGYQPQHF.

The CDR3 region is CASSLAPAAQDTEAFF. The chain has TRBV5-1 and TRBJ1-1. The germline V gene has CDR1 SGHRS and CDR2 YFSETQ. This CDR3 has 16 residues.

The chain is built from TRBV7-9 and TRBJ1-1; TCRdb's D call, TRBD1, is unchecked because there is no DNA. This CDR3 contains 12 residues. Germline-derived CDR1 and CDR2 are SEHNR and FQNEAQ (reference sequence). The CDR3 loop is CASSPDSLGAFF.

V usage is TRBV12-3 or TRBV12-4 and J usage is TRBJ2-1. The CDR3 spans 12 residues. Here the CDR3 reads CASSLGIDEQFF.

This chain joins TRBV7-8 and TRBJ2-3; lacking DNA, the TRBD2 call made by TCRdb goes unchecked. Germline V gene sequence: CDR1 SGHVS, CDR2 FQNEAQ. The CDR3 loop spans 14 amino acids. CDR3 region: CASRTSGGLDTQYF.

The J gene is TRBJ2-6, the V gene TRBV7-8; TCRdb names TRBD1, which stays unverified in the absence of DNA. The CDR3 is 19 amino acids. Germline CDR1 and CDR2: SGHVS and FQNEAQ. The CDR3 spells CASSKGRDRPGSGANVLTF.

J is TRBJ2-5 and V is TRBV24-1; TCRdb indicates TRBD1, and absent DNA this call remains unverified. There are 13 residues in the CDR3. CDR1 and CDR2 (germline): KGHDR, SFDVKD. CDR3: CATSPGSTETQYF.

The CDR3 here is CASSEATYTDTQYF. The chain links TRBV6-1 to TRBJ2-3. Germline V lookup: CDR1 MNHNS, CDR2 SASEGT. This CDR3 is built from 14 residues.

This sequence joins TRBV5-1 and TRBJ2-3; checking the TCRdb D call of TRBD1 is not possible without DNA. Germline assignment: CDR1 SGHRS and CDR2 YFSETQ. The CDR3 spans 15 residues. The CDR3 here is CASRFGQGKADTQYF.

The CDR3 sequence is CASSYTIGGPDTGELFF. V usage is TRBV6-2 or TRBV6-3 and J usage is TRBJ2-2; TCRdb outputs TRBD2, but without DNA this stays unchecked. In germline, CDR1 is MNHEY, CDR2 SVGEGT. The CDR3 totals 17 residues.